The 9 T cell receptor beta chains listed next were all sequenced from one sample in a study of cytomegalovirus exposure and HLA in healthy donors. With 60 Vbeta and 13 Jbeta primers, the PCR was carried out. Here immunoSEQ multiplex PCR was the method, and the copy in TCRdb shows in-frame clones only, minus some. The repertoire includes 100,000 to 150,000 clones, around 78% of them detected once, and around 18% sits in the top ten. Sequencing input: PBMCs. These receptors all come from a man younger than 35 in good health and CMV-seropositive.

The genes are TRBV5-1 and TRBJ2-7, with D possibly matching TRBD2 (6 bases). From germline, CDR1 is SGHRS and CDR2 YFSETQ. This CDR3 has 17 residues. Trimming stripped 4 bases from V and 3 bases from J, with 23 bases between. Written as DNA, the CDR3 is TGCGCCAGCAGCCCTGTACCAACCGGGACTTCCATCTACGAGCAGTACTTC. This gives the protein CASSPVPTGTSIYEQYF. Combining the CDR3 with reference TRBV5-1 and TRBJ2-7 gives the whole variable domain KAGVTQTPRYLIKTRGQQVTLSCSPISGHRSVSWYQQTPGQGLQFLFEYFSETQRNKGNFPGRFSGRQFSNSRSEMNVSTLELGDSALYLCASSPVPTGTSIYEQYFGPGTRLTVT.

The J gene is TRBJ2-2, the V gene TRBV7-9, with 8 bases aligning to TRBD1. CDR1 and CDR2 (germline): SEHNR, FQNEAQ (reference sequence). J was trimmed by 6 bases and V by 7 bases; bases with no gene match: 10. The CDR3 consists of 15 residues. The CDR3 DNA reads TGTGCCAGCAACCGACAGGGGATAGGGGCCGGGGAGCTGTTTTTT. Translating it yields CASNRQGIGAGELFF.

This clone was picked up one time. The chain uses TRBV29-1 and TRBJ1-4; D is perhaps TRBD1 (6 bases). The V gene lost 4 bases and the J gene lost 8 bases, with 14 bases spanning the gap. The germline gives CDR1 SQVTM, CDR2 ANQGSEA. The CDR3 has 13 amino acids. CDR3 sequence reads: CSVAGGGREKLFF. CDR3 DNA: TGCAGCGTTGCGGGGGGGGGCCGGGAAAAACTGTTTTTT. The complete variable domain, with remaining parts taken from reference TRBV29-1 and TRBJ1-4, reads SAVISQKPSRDICQRGTSLTIQCQVDSQVTMMFWYRQQPGQSLTLIATANQGSEATYESGFVIDKFPISRPNLTFSTLTVSNMSPEDSSIYLCSVAGGGREKLFFGSGTQLSVL.

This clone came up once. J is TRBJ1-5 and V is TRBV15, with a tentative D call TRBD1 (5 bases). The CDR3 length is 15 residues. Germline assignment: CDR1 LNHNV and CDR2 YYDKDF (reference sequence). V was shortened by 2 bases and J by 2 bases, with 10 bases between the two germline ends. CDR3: CATSRQGFGNQPQHF. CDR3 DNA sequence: TGTGCCACCAGCAGACAGGGTTTTGGCAATCAGCCCCAGCATTTT.

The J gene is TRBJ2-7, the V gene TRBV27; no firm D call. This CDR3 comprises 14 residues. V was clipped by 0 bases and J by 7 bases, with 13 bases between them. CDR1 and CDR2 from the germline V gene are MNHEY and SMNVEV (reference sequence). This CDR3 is CASSLSGNSGEQYF. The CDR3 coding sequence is TGTGCCAGCAGTTTATCGGGCAACTCAGGAGAGCAGTACTTC.

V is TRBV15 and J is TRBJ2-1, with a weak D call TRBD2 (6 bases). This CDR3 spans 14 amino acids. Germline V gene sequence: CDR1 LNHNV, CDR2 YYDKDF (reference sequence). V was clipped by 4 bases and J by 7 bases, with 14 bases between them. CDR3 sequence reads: CATSKRGLRNEQFF. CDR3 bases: TGTGCCACCAGCAAAAGGGGACTGCGGAATGAGCAGTTCTTC.

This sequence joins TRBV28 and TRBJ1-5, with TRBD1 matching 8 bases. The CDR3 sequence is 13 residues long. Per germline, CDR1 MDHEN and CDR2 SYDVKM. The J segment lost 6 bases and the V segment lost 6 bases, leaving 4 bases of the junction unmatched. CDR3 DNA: TGTGCCAGCAGCTCTGGACAGGGTCAGCCCCAGCATTTT. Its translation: CASSSGQGQPQHF.

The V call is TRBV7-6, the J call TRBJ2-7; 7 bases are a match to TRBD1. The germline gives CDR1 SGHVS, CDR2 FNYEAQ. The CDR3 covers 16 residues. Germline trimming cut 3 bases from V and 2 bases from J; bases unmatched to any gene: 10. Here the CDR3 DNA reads TGTGCCAGCAGCTTCGAGACAGGGCCCGATACCTACGAGCAGTACTTC. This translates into CASSFETGPDTYEQYF.

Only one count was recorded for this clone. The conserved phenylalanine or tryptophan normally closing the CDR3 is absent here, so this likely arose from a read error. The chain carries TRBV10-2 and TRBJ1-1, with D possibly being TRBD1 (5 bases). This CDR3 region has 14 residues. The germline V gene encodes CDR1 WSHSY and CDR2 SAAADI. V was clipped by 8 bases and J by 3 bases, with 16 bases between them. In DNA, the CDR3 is TGCGCCAGCCAATTCCGGGGGATGGACACTGAAGCTTTCCTT. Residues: CASQFRGMDTEAFL.